This TCR beta chain was identified during a study of early T cells in non-severe SARS-CoV-2 infection. Study-wide background: Sequenced material consisted of bulk RNA (from unsorted whole blood), and chains were unpaired.

On this clonotype itself: Its antigen is not known. A much larger clone differs by one base, so this may be a read error.

Germline V lookup: CDR1 SGHRS, CDR2 YFSETQ. The CDR3 extends over 16 amino acids. Study results and caveats: Database matching using VDJdb favored anti-spike CD8 responses, with private and CD4 specificities left missing.

As part of library construction, unique molecular identifiers were attached to individual cDNA molecules. TCRdb reprocessed the 5' RACE reads via MiXCR and lists one record per CDR3 protein. The sample carries about 69,000 distinct CDR3 sequences, about 11% recorded once. The rearrangement uses TRBV5-1 and TRBJ2-3; 11 bases align to TRBD2. The specimen sequenced was whole blood. This clonotype originated in an adult who was a healthcare worker with PCR-confirmed SARS-CoV-2 infection or an uninfected control (not recorded which). The chain's CDR3 is CAGSSLAGVGTDTQYF. The CDR3, as DNA: TGCGCCGGCAGCTCACTAGCGGGAGTTGGCACAGATACGCAGTATTTT.